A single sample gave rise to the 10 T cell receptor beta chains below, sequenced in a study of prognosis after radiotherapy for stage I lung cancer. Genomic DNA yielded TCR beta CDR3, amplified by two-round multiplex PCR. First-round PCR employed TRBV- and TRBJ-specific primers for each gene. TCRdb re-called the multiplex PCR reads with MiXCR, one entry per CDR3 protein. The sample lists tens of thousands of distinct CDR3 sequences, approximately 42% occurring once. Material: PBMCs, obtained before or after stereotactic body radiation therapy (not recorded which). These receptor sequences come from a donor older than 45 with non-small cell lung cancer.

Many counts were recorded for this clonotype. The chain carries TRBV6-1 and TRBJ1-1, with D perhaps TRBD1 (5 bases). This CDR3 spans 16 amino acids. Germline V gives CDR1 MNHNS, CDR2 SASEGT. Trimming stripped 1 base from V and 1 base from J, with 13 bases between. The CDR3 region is CASSEGRAGRNTEAFF. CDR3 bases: TGTGCCAGCAGTGAAGGGAGGGCAGGGAGGAACACTGAAGCTTTCTTT.

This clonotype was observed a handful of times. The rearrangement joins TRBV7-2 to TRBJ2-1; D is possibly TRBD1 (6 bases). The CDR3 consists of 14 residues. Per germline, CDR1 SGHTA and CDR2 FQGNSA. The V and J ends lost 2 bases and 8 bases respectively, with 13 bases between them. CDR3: CASSLNTGIYEQFF. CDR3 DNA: TGTGCCAGCAGCTTAAACACAGGGATCTATGAGCAGTTCTTC.

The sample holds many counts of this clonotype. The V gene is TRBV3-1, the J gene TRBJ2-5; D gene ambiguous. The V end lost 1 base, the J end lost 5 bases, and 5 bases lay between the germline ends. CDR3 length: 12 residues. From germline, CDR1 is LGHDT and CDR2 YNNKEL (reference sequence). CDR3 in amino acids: CASSQVRETQYF. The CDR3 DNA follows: TGTGCCAGCAGCCAAGTTAGGGAGACCCAGTACTTC.

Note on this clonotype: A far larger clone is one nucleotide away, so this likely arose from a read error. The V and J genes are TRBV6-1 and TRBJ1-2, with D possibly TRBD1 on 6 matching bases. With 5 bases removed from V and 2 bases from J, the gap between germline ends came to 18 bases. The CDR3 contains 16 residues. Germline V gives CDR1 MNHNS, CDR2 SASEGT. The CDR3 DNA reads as TGTGCCAGCAGTTACGCTAACAGGGCTTCCAACTATGGCTACACCTTC. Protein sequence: CASSYANRASNYGYTF.

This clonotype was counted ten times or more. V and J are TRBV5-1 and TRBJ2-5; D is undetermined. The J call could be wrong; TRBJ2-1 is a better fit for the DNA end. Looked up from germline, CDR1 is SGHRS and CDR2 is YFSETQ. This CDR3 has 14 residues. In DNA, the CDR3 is TGCGCCAGCAGCATCCGGGTAGGGATTGATGAGCAGTTCTTC. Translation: CASSIRVGIDEQFF.

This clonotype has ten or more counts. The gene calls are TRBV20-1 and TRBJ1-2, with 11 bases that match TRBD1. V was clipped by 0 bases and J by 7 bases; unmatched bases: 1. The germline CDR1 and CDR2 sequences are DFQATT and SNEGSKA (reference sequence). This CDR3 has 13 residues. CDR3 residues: CSARDGTGGGYTF. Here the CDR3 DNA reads TGCAGTGCTAGAGACGGGACAGGGGGTGGCTACACCTTC.

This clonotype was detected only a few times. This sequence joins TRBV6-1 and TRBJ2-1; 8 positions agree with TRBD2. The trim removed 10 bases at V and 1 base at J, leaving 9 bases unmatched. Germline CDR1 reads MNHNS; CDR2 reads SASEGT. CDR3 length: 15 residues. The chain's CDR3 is CATTTSGGSYNEQFF. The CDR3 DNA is TGTGCCACCACGACCAGCGGGGGTTCCTACAATGAGCAGTTCTTC.

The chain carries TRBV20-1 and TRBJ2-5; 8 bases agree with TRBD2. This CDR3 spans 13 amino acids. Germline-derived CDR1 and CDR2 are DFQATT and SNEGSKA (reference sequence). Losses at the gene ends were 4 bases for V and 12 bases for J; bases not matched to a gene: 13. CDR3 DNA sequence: TGCAGTGCTACCCGGACTAGCCAAGAGACAAAGTACTTC. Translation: CSATRTSQETKYF.

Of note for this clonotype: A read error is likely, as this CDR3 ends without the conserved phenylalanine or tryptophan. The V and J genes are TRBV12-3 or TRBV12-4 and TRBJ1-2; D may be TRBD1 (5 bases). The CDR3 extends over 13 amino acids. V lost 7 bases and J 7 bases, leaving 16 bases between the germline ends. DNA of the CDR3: TGTGCCAGCACCCTATCTCAAGGGGTTGGCTACACCTTA. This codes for CASTLSQGVGYTL.

CDR3 DNA: TGTGCCAGCAGTCGAGGGGGCTATGGCTACACCTTC. It is translated as CASSRGGYGYTF. This chain uses TRBV12-3 or TRBV12-4 with TRBJ1-2; perhaps TRBD1 as D (6 bases). The length of the CDR3 is 12 residues. Between the trimmed V and J ends, which lost 5 bases and 4 bases, there was a span of 8 bases.